A single sample is the source of the 20 T cell receptor beta chains below, sequenced in a study of beta chain features in type 1 diabetes. Study-wide results and caveats: In every one of the four CD4+ subsets, TCRB CDR3s were moderately but significantly shorter in Type 1 diabetes patients.

These receptors have no known antigen. What was sequenced were expressed TCRB transcripts, since all of the isolated RNA had been reverse transcribed. Measured with immunoSEQ multiplex PCR; TCRdb has only the in-frame clones, and not every one. The data hold approximately 600,000 clones, with over 10% observed a single time. Sequencing was done on a sample of naive CD4+ T cells from blood. The receptors were gathered from a man aged 25 to 40 with type 1 diabetes.

The chain carries TRBV4-1 and TRBJ2-2, with D possibly matching TRBD1 (6 bases). The CDR3 contains 13 residues. The V and J ends lost 8 bases and 1 base respectively, with 8 bases between them. Germline V lookup: CDR1 MGHRA, CDR2 YSYEKL. Here the CDR3 DNA reads TGCGCCAGCGGGGGCGTGAACACCGGGGAGCTGTTTTTT. Its protein is CASGGVNTGELFF.

The chain uses TRBV10-3 and TRBJ2-5; possibly TRBD1 for D (6 bases). Trimming took off 0 bases at V and 5 bases at J, with 10 bases between the two ends. Germline V gene data show CDR1 as ENHRY and CDR2 as SYGVKD. This CDR3 contains 14 residues. The DNA of the CDR3 is TGTGCCATCAGTGAGTCGGGGGCCCGGGAGACCCAGTACTTC. Its translation: CAISESGARETQYF.

The V and J genes are TRBV10-3 and TRBJ1-6; 9 nucleotides match TRBD1. The CDR3 is 13 amino acids. CDR1 and CDR2 (germline): ENHRY, SYGVKD. The J segment lost 8 bases and the V segment lost 10 bases, leaving 6 bases of the junction unmatched. This chain's CDR3 is CATRTGEHSPLHF. CDR3 sequence (DNA): TGTGCCACCCGGACAGGGGAACATTCACCCCTCCACTTT.

This clone was observed a few times. The chain joins TRBV11-3 to TRBJ2-7; perhaps TRBD1 as D (6 bases). V was pared by 4 bases and J by 1 base, with 11 bases between. Looked up from germline, CDR1 is SGHNT and CDR2 is YENEEA. CDR3 length equals 14 residues. In DNA form, the CDR3 reads TGTGCCAGCAGCTCGGACAGCGGATCCTACGAGCAGTACTTC. Its protein is CASSSDSGSYEQYF.

This clone was detected a few times. The chain combines TRBV9 with TRBJ1-1; D remains ambiguous. This CDR3 has 15 amino acids. V lost 0 bases, J lost 5 bases, and 14 bases lay in between. In germline, CDR1 is SGDLS, CDR2 YYNGEE. The CDR3 protein is CASSVVKAGGTEAFF. The CDR3 nucleotides are TGTGCCAGCAGCGTAGTGAAGGCGGGTGGGACTGAAGCTTTCTTT.

V is TRBV30 and J is TRBJ2-5; the D is unclear. Trimming pared 0 bases from V and 3 bases from J, leaving 8 bases between. This CDR3 has 13 amino acids. Per germline, CDR1 GTSNPN and CDR2 SVGIG (reference sequence). The CDR3 bases are TGTGCCTGGAGTGTAGGCCGGGAAGAGACCCAGTACTTC. Protein product: CAWSVGREETQYF.

The J gene is TRBJ2-2, the V gene TRBV5-1; 8 bases align to TRBD1. V was pared by 6 bases and J by 0 bases, with 10 bases of the junction left unmatched. Germline values: CDR1 SGHRS, CDR2 YFSETQ. The CDR3 consists of 17 residues. Here the CDR3 reads CASNGQGETANTGELFF. In nucleotides, the CDR3 is TGCGCCAGCAACGGACAGGGCGAGACCGCGAACACCGGGGAGCTGTTTTTT.

V usage is TRBV19 and J usage is TRBJ2-7; no clear D. The CDR3 runs to 14 residues. Germline assignment: CDR1 LNHDA and CDR2 SQIVND (reference sequence). Trimming took 4 bases from V and 2 from J, leaving 12 bases between them. CDR3 amino acids: CASSRPALPYEQYF. The CDR3 DNA follows: TGTGCCAGTAGTAGGCCAGCTCTACCCTACGAGCAGTACTTC.

The chain has TRBV30 and TRBJ1-4, with D hard to call. This CDR3 contains 13 residues. Germline V gene lookup returns CDR1 GTSNPN and CDR2 SVGIG (reference sequence). The V end lost 1 base, the J end lost 4 bases, and 7 bases lay between the germline ends. CDR3 in amino acids: CAWSETNNEKLFF. The CDR3 DNA is TGTGCCTGGAGTGAGACAAATAATGAAAAACTGTTTTTT.

A few counts support this clone. The chain employs TRBV4-2 and TRBJ1-3; D remains unclear. This CDR3 region has 14 residues. V gave up 1 base and J gave up 2 bases, with 6 bases separating them. CDR1 LGHNA and CDR2 YNFKEQ come from the germline V gene. For the CDR3, the DNA is TGTGCCAGCAGCCAAGCCGCGGCTGGAAACACCATATATTTT. Its protein product is CASSQAAAGNTIYF.

The chain is built from TRBV9 and TRBJ2-1, with D perhaps TRBD1 (6 bases). The CDR3 runs 16 residues. In germline, CDR1 is SGDLS, CDR2 YYNGEE. The ends were cut back, 1 base at V and 4 bases at J, with 15 bases in the middle. This CDR3 reads CASSVSGELSYNEQFF. The CDR3, as DNA: TGTGCCAGCAGCGTATCAGGGGAACTTTCGTACAATGAGCAGTTCTTC.

This rearrangement joins TRBV9 to TRBJ2-1; weak D call: TRBD1 (6 bases). Germline V gene sequence: CDR1 SGDLS, CDR2 YYNGEE. V was clipped by 4 bases and J by 13 bases, with 12 bases between them. This CDR3 is built from 11 residues. CDR3 DNA: TGTGCCAGCAGCCCGGACAGTCAACAGTTCTTC. This sequence encodes CASSPDSQQFF.

The CDR3 spells CASSWGWGTYEQYF. DNA of the CDR3: TGTGCCAGCAGTTGGGGCTGGGGGACCTACGAGCAGTACTTC. V is TRBV6-6 and J is TRBJ2-7; D possibly uses TRBD1 or TRBD2 (5 bases each). CDR1 is MNHNY, CDR2 SVGAGI, per germline (reference sequence). CDR3 length: 14 amino acids. Deletions cut 4 bases from V and 2 bases from J, with 12 bases between.

Written as DNA, the CDR3 is TGTGCCAGCAGCTCCAGACAGGGTCAAGAGACCCAGTACTTC. This codes for CASSSRQGQETQYF. The chain carries TRBV7-6 and TRBJ2-5, with 7 bases lining up with TRBD1. Germline V CDR1 and CDR2: SGHVS, FNYEAQ. J lost 2 bases, V lost 4 bases, and 4 bases had no gene match. The CDR3 is 14 amino acids.

This clone has more than one count but fewer than ten. The chain is built from TRBV9 and TRBJ1-2; D is ambiguous. This CDR3 has 15 amino acids. The germline V and J ends were trimmed by 4 bases and 0 bases, with 13 bases remaining between them. Germline loops: CDR1 SGDLS, CDR2 YYNGEE. In nucleotides, the CDR3 is TGTGCCAGCAGCCCTAGTACGGGTCCTAACTATGGCTACACCTTC. Protein product: CASSPSTGPNYGYTF.

This chain uses TRBV6-5 with TRBJ2-1; 13 nucleotides line up with TRBD2. The CDR3 covers 13 residues. V lost 6 bases and J lost 8; bases outside the gene matches: 1. In germline, CDR1 is MNHEY, CDR2 SVGAGI. The CDR3 protein is CASRGLAGDEQFF. CDR3 DNA: TGTGCCAGCAGAGGACTAGCGGGGGATGAGCAGTTCTTC.

The genes are TRBV5-1 and TRBJ2-1; no definite D call. The CDR3 runs 16 residues. Germline V gene lookup returns CDR1 SGHRS and CDR2 YFSETQ. V gave up 1 base and J gave up 0 bases, with 11 bases separating them. Here the CDR3 DNA reads TGCGCCAGCAGCTTGTCCGGCAGCCACTCCTACAATGAGCAGTTCTTC. It translates to CASSLSGSHSYNEQFF.

The rearrangement uses TRBV7-8 and TRBJ2-5, with D hard to call. This CDR3 spans 13 amino acids. Germline V gene lookup returns CDR1 SGHVS and CDR2 FQNEAQ. V lost 1 base and J 1 base, leaving 4 bases between the germline ends. The CDR3 protein is CASSLVVQETQYF. CDR3 DNA: TGTGCCAGCAGCTTAGTGGTCCAAGAGACCCAGTACTTC.

In this sample, this clone turned up many times. The chain is built from TRBV30 and TRBJ2-3; no reliable D call. The germline V and J ends were trimmed by 1 base and 4 bases, with 12 bases remaining between them. The germline gives CDR1 GTSNPN, CDR2 SVGIG (reference sequence). CDR3 length: 14 residues. CDR3 sequence (DNA): TGTGCCTGGAGTGCCCTCCTCCCTCCAGATACGCAGTATTTT. Protein product: CAWSALLPPDTQYF.

The genes are TRBV29-1 and TRBJ2-5; TRBD2 aligns across 8 bases. The CDR3 is 13 amino acids. Germline V gene lookup returns CDR1 SQVTM and CDR2 ANQGSEA. The junction had 4 bases not matched to a gene; V was cut back by 6 bases and J by 1 base. Written as DNA, the CDR3 is TGCAGCGTCACTAGCGGCCCCCAAGAGACCCAGTACTTC. Protein product: CSVTSGPQETQYF.